The entry below gives a single TCR beta chain sequence along with its context. The germline V gene has CDR1 SGHAT and CDR2 FQNNGV. CDR3 length: 17 residues. Trimming cost V 5 bases and J 2 bases; bases outside gene matches: 13. Clones were sequenced by immunoSEQ multiplex PCR, and TCRdb holds only the in-frame ones, with some missing. The table has roughly 220,000 clones, 85% to 90% seen once. Participants were placed into cohorts based on the clinical history they reported. The data derive from a study of blood T cell repertoires in COVID-19. Sample: PBMCs or T cells enriched from blood (not recorded which). This TCR derives from a young woman in a cohort exposed to, infected with or recovered from COVID-19 (not recorded which). V and J are TRBV11-2 and TRBJ1-1; 8 nucleotides line up with TRBD1. Written as DNA, the CDR3 is TGTGCCAGCAGCCCCGGACAGGGATTAGTTAGAAACACTGAAGCTTTCTTT. Its protein product is CASSPGQGLVRNTEAFF.